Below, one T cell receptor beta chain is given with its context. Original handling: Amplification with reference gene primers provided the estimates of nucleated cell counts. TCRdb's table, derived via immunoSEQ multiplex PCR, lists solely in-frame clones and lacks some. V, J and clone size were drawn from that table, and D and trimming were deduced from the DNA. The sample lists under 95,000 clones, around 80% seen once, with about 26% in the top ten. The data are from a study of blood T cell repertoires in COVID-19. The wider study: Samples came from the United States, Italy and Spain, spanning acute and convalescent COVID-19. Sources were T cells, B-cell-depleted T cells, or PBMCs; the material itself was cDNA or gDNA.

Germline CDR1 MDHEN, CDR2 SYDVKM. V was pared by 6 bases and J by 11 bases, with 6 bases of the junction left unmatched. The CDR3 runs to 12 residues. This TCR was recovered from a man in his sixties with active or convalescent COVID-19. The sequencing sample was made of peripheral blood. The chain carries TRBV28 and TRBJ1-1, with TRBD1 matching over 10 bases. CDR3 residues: CASSLTGGMAFF. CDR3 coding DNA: TGTGCCAGCAGCCTGACAGGGGGCATGGCTTTCTTT.